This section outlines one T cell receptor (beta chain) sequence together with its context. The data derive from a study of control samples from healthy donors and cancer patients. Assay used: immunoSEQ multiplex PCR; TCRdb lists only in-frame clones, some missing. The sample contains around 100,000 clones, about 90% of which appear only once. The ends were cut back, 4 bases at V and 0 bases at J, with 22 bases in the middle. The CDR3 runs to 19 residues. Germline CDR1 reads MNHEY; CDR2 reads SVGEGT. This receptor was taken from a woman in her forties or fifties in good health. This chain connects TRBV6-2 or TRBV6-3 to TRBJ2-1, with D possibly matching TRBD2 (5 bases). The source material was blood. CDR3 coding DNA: TGTGCCAGCAGTTTCTCCGGTACTAGTGCTTTTGGCTCCTACAATGAGCAGTTCTTC. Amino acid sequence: CASSFSGTSAFGSYNEQFF.